This is a list of T cell receptor beta chains from one sample in a study of cytomegalovirus exposure and HLA in healthy donors. TCRdb keeps only in-frame clones here, not all; method: immunoSEQ multiplex PCR. In the table there are roughly 70,000 clones, 60% to 75% of which are singletons. Sequences were obtained from PBMCs. The source of these receptors is a male donor in good health and CMV-seropositive. CDR3s include the opening cysteine and the closing phenylalanine or tryptophan. Fields, in order: clone size, J gene, D gene, V gene, CDR3 length, CDR3 DNA, CDR3 protein. D genes are given only for firm matches. Part of the rows lack a size; the others show once, few, many or a class for expanded clones.

size: .
J: TRBJ2-2
D: .
V: TRBV11-2
length: 13
DNA: TGTGCCAGCAGCTTGACTTACACCGGGGAGCTGTTTTTT
CDR3: CASSLTYTGELFF

size: few
J: TRBJ1-5
D: TRBD1
V: TRBV29-1
length: 16
DNA: TGCAGCGTTGTAGGGGCGGAAGGGGGCGAAGGACAGCCCCAGCATTTT
CDR3: CSVVGAEGGEGQPQHF

size: .
J: TRBJ2-7
D: TRBD2
V: TRBV7-2
length: 14
DNA: TGTGCCAGCAGTTATAGCGGGATCTCCTACGAGCAGTACTTC
CDR3: CASSYSGISYEQYF

size: .
J: TRBJ1-6
D: .
V: TRBV30
length: 13
DNA: TGTGCCTCGTCCGATGGCCATAATTCACCCCTCCACTTT
CDR3: CASSDGHNSPLHF

size: .
J: TRBJ1-1
D: .
V: TRBV4-1
length: 14
DNA: TGCGCCAGCAGCCAAGTTGGCAGCGACACTGAAGCTTTCTTT
CDR3: CASSQVGSDTEAFF

size: .
J: TRBJ1-5
D: TRBD1
V: TRBV7-9
length: 16
DNA: TGTTCCAGCAGCTTAGACAGGGGTGGTGGCAATCAGCCCCAGCATTTT
CDR3: CSSSLDRGGGNQPQHF

size: .
J: TRBJ2-7
D: TRBD2
V: TRBV11-3
length: 20
DNA: TGTGCCAGCAGCTTAGATCTGGCTAGCGGGTGGGATTTACCTTCCTACGAGCAGTACTTC
CDR3: CASSLDLASGWDLPSYEQYF

size: .
J: TRBJ1-2
D: TRBD1
V: TRBV6-5
length: 14
DNA: TGTGCCAGCAGTTACGGACAGGGGGTTGGCGGCTACACCTTC
CDR3: CASSYGQGVGGYTF

size: .
J: TRBJ2-5
D: TRBD2
V: TRBV12-5
length: 19
DNA: TGTGCTAGTGGTTTGGGGACTAGCGGGCCGGGGGGGCTCACCGGGACCCAGTACTTC
CDR3: CASGLGTSGPGGLTGTQYF

size: .
J: TRBJ1-1
D: TRBD1
V: TRBV5-1
length: 15
DNA: TGCGCCAGCAGCTTGGGACAGGGGTATGGCACTGAAGCTTTCTTT
CDR3: CASSLGQGYGTEAFF

size: .
J: TRBJ1-5
D: .
V: TRBV18
length: 16
DNA: TGTGCCAGCTCACCACCGGGGAGGCAGGACAATCAGCCCCAGCATTTT
CDR3: CASSPPGRQDNQPQHF

size: .
J: TRBJ2-1
D: TRBD2
V: TRBV5-5
length: 15
DNA: TGTGCCAGCAGCTTGTCTGGACTAGTGAGCAATGAGCAGTTCTTC
CDR3: CASSLSGLVSNEQFF

size: .
J: TRBJ2-7
D: TRBD1
V: TRBV6-5
length: 14
DNA: TGTGCCAGCAGTAACCGGGACAGGACCTACGAGCAGTACTTC
CDR3: CASSNRDRTYEQYF

size: .
J: TRBJ2-3
D: TRBD2
V: TRBV29-1
length: 14
DNA: TGCAGCGGCCGACTAGCGGGGGGGGTGGATACGCAGTATTTT
CDR3: CSGRLAGGVDTQYF

size: .
J: TRBJ2-5
D: .
V: TRBV7-2
length: 13
DNA: TGTGCCAGCAGCTCCTATCTGGAGGAGACCCAGTACTTC
CDR3: CASSSYLEETQYF

size: few
J: TRBJ2-3
D: .
V: TRBV2
length: 13
DNA: TGTGCCAGCAGTCGAGACTACACAGATACGCAGTATTTT
CDR3: CASSRDYTDTQYF

size: .
J: TRBJ1-1
D: TRBD1
V: TRBV6-6
length: 16
DNA: TGTGCCAGCAGTTACCCGACAGGGGGCGGCAGCACTGAAGCTTTCTTT
CDR3: CASSYPTGGGSTEAFF

size: .
J: TRBJ2-2
D: TRBD2
V: TRBV9
length: 15
DNA: TGTGCCAGCAGCGTAGCTAGCGGGAGTTTCGGGGAGCTGTTTTTT
CDR3: CASSVASGSFGELFF

size: .
J: TRBJ2-1
D: .
V: TRBV6-5
length: 12
DNA: TGTGCCAGCATTATGTCCTACAATGAGCAGTTCTTC
CDR3: CASIMSYNEQFF

size: .
J: TRBJ2-7
D: TRBD1
V: TRBV11-2
length: 15
DNA: TGTGCCAGCAGCTTGAAAAGGACAGGTTCCTACGAGCAGTACTTC
CDR3: CASSLKRTGSYEQYF

size: .
J: TRBJ1-5
D: .
V: TRBV19
length: 12
DNA: TGTGCCAGTAGTATAGGCGCTTCCCCCCAGCATTTT
CDR3: CASSIGASPQHF

size: .
J: TRBJ2-2
D: TRBD2
V: TRBV6-6
length: 16
DNA: TGTGCCAGCAGACGGACTAGCGGGAGCTCTGGCGGGGAGCTGTTTTTT
CDR3: CASRRTSGSSGGELFF

size: .
J: TRBJ2-7
D: .
V: TRBV29-1
length: 12
DNA: TGCAGCGTGTGGACATACTCCTACGAGCAGTACTTC
CDR3: CSVWTYSYEQYF

size: .
J: TRBJ1-1
D: .
V: TRBV6-1
length: 14
DNA: TGTGCCAGCAGTGGTGACATCATGAACACTGAAGCTTTCTTT
CDR3: CASSGDIMNTEAFF

size: few
J: TRBJ2-3
D: TRBD2
V: TRBV5-1
length: 16
DNA: TGCGCCAGCAGCTCTCTTACTAGCGTTAGCACAGATACGCAGTATTTT
CDR3: CASSSLTSVSTDTQYF

size: .
J: TRBJ2-7
D: .
V: TRBV6-5
length: 15
DNA: TGTGCCAGCAGCGAGCTCGGGGGTGCCGCCTACGAGCAGTACTTC
CDR3: CASSELGGAAYEQYF

size: .
J: TRBJ1-1
D: TRBD1
V: TRBV7-9
length: 15
DNA: TGTGCCAGCAGCTTTGCCCAGGGGGAGAACACTGAAGCTTTCTTT
CDR3: CASSFAQGENTEAFF

size: .
J: TRBJ2-7
D: .
V: TRBV27
length: 18
DNA: TGTGCCAGCAGGTCCCAGTTTGTCCTGCGGACAGACCTCTACGAGCAGTACTTC
CDR3: CASRSQFVLRTDLYEQYF

size: .
J: TRBJ2-4
D: .
V: TRBV4-1
length: 15
DNA: TGCGCCAGCAGCCCGGATCCAGGGCTGGGAAACATTCAGTACTTC
CDR3: CASSPDPGLGNIQYF

size: .
J: TRBJ1-2
D: .
V: TRBV6-5
length: 14
DNA: TGTGCCAGCAGTTACAGAGCTGCTAACTATGGCTACACCTTC
CDR3: CASSYRAANYGYTF

size: .
J: TRBJ2-1
D: TRBD2
V: TRBV29-1
length: 14
DNA: TGCAGCGTTGTACGGGGGGGCTCCTACAATGAGCAGTTCTTC
CDR3: CSVVRGGSYNEQFF

size: .
J: TRBJ2-1
D: TRBD2
V: TRBV7-8
length: 15
DNA: TGTGCCAGCAGGGTACTAGCGGGGGGGCTCAATGAGCAGTTCTTC
CDR3: CASRVLAGGLNEQFF

size: .
J: TRBJ1-2
D: .
V: TRBV18
length: 13
DNA: TGTGCCAGCTCACAAGACCCCAGGTTGGGCTACACCTTC
CDR3: CASSQDPRLGYTF

size: few
J: TRBJ2-7
D: TRBD1
V: TRBV7-2
length: 14
DNA: TGTGCCAGCAGCTCACAGACAGGGACCTACGAGCAGTACTTC
CDR3: CASSSQTGTYEQYF

size: .
J: TRBJ2-7
D: TRBD2
V: TRBV29-1
length: 12
DNA: TGCAGCGTTAGCAGCGGGGCCTACGAGCAGTACTTC
CDR3: CSVSSGAYEQYF

size: .
J: TRBJ2-3
D: .
V: TRBV10-1
length: 14
DNA: TGCGCCAGCAGTGAAGACAGTATCACAGATACGCAGTATTTT
CDR3: CASSEDSITDTQYF

size: .
J: TRBJ1-1
D: .
V: TRBV7-2
length: 14
DNA: TGTGCCAGCCGGGACATGGGAAGAGGCACTGAAGCTTTCTTT
CDR3: CASRDMGRGTEAFF

size: few
J: TRBJ2-1
D: .
V: TRBV28
length: 15
DNA: TGTGCCAGCAGCCCTATGGGGAGACCCTACAATGAGCAGTTCTTC
CDR3: CASSPMGRPYNEQFF

size: .
J: TRBJ2-3
D: TRBD2
V: TRBV27
length: 14
DNA: TGTGCCAGCAGGGGGTGGGAGGGCGCGGATACGCAGTATTTT
CDR3: CASRGWEGADTQYF

size: .
J: TRBJ1-1
D: .
V: TRBV10-3
length: 12
DNA: TGTGCCATCAGCGCACAGAACACTGAAGCTTTCTTT
CDR3: CAISAQNTEAFF

size: .
J: TRBJ2-7
D: TRBD2
V: TRBV4-1
length: 15
DNA: TGCGCCAGCAGCTGGGGACTAGCGGAGACCTACGAGCAGTACTTC
CDR3: CASSWGLAETYEQYF

size: .
J: TRBJ2-2
D: .
V: TRBV5-6
length: 18
DNA: TGTGCCAGCAGCTTTCCTGGTTCGAGGCAGGGGAACACCGGGGAGCTGTTTTTT
CDR3: CASSFPGSRQGNTGELFF

size: .
J: TRBJ2-1
D: TRBD2
V: TRBV23-1
length: 17
DNA: TGCGCCAGCAGTCTGGGAATGACTAGCGGGTATGGAAATGAGCAGTTCTTC
CDR3: CASSLGMTSGYGNEQFF

size: .
J: TRBJ1-2
D: TRBD1
V: TRBV29-1
length: 12
DNA: TGCAGCGATTGGACAGGTCATGGCGGCTACACCTTC
CDR3: CSDWTGHGGYTF

size: .
J: TRBJ2-2
D: TRBD2
V: TRBV30
length: 12
DNA: TGTGCCTGTAGCGGGGGCACCGGGGAGCTGTTTTTT
CDR3: CACSGGTGELFF

size: .
J: TRBJ2-7
D: .
V: TRBV10-2
length: 13
DNA: TGCGCCAGCAGTGACAGCGGAATCTACGAGCAGTACTTC
CDR3: CASSDSGIYEQYF

size: .
J: TRBJ2-7
D: TRBD2
V: TRBV6-5
length: 15
DNA: TGTGCCAGCAGTGGGGCCGGGACTAGCGAAAACGAGCAGTACTTC
CDR3: CASSGAGTSENEQYF

size: .
J: TRBJ1-4
D: .
V: TRBV18
length: 14
DNA: TGTGCCAGCTCACCACCGGGGGCTGATGAAAAACTGTTTTTT
CDR3: CASSPPGADEKLFF

size: few
J: TRBJ2-7
D: .
V: TRBV6-6
length: 15
DNA: TGTGCCAGCAGTTACACCGATGCGGGGTCCTACGAGCAGTACTTC
CDR3: CASSYTDAGSYEQYF